The TCR beta chain under discussion was sequenced for a study of shared clonotypes between healthy human individuals. General study points: Approximately 4.6% of naive CD4 clonotypes were shared across several donors.

Concerning this clone itself: Antigen unknown.

Germline-derived CDR1 and CDR2 are SNHLY and FYNNEI. The CDR3 covers 14 residues. Trimming stripped 11 bases from V and 2 bases from J, with 19 bases between. Profiling relied on immunoSEQ multiplex PCR, and the TCRdb table lists in-frame clones only, not all of them. This sample has about 600,000 clones, with approximately 97% found just once. The sample consisted of naive CD4+ T cells sorted from blood. Sample subset: CD45RA+ positively selected. J is TRBJ2-7 and V is TRBV2; D may match TRBD1 or TRBD2 (5 bases each). The source of this sequence is a woman aged 25 to 39 in good health. The CDR3 sequence is CAAWSGQGPYEQYF. CDR3 in DNA: TGTGCCGCCTGGTCCGGGCAGGGACCCTACGAGCAGTACTTC.